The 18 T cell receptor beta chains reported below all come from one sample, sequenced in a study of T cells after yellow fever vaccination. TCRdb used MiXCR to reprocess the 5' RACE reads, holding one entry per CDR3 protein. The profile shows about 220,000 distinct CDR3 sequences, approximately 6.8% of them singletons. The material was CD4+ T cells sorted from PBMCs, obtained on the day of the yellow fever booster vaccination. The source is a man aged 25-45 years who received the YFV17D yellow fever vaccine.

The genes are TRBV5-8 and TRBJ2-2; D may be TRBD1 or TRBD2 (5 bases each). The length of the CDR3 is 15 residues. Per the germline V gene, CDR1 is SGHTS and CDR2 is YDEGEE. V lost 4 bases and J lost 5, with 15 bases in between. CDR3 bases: TGTGCCAGCAGCACCGGGGCCTTCTTAACCGGGGAGCTGTTTTTT. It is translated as CASSTGAFLTGELFF.

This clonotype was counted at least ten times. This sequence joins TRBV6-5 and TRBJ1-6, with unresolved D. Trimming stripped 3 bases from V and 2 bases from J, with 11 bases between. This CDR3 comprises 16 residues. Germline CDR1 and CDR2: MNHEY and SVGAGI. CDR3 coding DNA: TGTGCCAGCAGTTATCGGGGTGTAGCCTATAATTCACCCCTCCACTTT. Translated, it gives CASSYRGVAYNSPLHF.

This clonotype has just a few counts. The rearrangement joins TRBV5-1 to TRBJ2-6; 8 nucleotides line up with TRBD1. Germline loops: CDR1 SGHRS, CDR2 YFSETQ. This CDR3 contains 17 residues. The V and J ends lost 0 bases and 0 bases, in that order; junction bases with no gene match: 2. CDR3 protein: CASSLVGQGSGANVLTF. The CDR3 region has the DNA TGCGCCAGCAGCTTGGTCGGACAGGGCTCTGGGGCCAACGTCCTGACTTTC. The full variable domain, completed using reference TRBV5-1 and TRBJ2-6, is KAGVTQTPRYLIKTRGQQVTLSCSPISGHRSVSWYQQTPGQGLQFLFEYFSETQRNKGNFPGRFSGRQFSNSRSEMNVSTLELGDSALYLCASSLVGQGSGANVLTFGAGSRLTVL.

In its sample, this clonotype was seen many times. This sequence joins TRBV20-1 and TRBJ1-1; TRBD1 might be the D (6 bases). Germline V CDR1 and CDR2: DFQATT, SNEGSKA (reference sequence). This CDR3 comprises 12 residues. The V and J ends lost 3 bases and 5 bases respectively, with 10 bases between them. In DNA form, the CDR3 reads TGCAGTGCTAGTGGGGGGCAAACTGAAGCTTTCTTT. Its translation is CSASGGQTEAFF.

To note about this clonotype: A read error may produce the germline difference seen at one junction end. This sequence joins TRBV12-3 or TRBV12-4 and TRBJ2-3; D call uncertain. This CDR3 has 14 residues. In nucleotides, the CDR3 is TGTGCCAGCATTTTAGACACCCCCACAGATACGCAGTATTTT. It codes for CASILDTPTDTQYF.

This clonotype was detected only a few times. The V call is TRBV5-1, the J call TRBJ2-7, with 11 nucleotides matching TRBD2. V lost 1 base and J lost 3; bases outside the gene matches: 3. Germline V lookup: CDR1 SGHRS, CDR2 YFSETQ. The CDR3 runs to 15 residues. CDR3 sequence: CASSLTGTSGYEQYF. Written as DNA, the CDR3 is TGCGCCAGCAGCTTGACAGGGACTAGCGGCTACGAGCAGTACTTC.

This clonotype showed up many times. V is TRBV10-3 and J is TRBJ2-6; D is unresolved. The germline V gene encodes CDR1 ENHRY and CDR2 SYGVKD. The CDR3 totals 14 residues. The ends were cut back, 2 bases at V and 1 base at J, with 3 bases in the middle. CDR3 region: CAISEASGANVLTF. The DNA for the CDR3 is TGTGCCATCAGTGAGGCATCTGGGGCCAACGTCCTGACTTTC.

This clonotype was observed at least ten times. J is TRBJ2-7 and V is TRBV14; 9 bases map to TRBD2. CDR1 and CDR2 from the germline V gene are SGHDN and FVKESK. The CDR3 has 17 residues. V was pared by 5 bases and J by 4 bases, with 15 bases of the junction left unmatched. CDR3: CASSRGLYGSGSYEQYF. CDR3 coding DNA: TGTGCCAGCAGCAGGGGCCTTTATGGTAGCGGGAGTTACGAGCAGTACTTC. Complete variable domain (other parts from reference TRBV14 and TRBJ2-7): EAGVTQFPSHSVIEKGQTVTLRCDPISGHDNLYWYRRVMGKEIKFLLHFVKESKQDESGMPNNRFLAERTGGTYSTLKVQPAELEDSGVYFCASSRGLYGSGSYEQYFGPGTRLTVT.

The CDR3 DNA is TGCGCCAGCAGCCCGGACAGGGGAAACTATGGCTACACCTTC. Translation gives CASSPDRGNYGYTF. V gene TRBV4-3 combines with J gene TRBJ1-2, with TRBD1 identical over 9 bases. Germline V CDR1 and CDR2: LGHNA, YSLEER. V was pared by 4 bases and J by 2 bases, with 2 bases of the junction left unmatched. The CDR3 covers 14 residues.

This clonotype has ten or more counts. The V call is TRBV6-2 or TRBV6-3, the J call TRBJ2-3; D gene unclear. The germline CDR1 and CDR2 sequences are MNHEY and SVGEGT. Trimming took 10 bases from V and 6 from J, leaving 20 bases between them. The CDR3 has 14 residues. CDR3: CATTGSHSPDTQYF. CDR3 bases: TGTGCCACTACGGGTTCCCACTCTCCGGATACGCAGTATTTT.

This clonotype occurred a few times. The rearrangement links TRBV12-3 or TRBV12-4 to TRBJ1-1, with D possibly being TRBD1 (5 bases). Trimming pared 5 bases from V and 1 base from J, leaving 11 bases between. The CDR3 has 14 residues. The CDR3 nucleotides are TGTGCCAGCAGTACCGGGACCCAGAACACTGAAGCTTTCTTT. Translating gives CASSTGTQNTEAFF.

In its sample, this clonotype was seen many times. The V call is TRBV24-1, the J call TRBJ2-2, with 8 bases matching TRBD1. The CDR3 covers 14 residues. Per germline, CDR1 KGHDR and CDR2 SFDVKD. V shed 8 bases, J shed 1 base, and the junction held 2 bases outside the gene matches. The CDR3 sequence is CATIGQGNTGELFF. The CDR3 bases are TGTGCCACCATCGGACAGGGGAACACCGGGGAGCTGTTTTTT.

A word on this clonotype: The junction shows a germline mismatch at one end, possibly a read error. This chain's CDR3 is CASSLGLAGAITDTRYF. CDR3 bases: TGTGCCAGCAGCTTAGGGCTAGCGGGAGCCATCACAGATACGCGGTATTTT. J is TRBJ2-3 and V is TRBV5-6; 10 bases line up with TRBD2. The CDR3 is made up of 17 amino acids. Germline assignment: CDR1 SGHDT and CDR2 YYEEEE.

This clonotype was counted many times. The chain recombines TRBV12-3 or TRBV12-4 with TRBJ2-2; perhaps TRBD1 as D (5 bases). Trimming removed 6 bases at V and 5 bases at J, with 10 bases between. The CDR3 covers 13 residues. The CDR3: CASSRRQTGELFF. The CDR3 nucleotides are TGTGCCAGCAGCCGACGACAGACCGGGGAGCTGTTTTTT.

The CDR3 DNA reads TGCGCCAGCAGCTTGGATGGACAGCTTGGAAACACCATATATTTT. Encoded protein: CASSLDGQLGNTIYF. V usage is TRBV5-1 and J usage is TRBJ1-3, with D possibly being TRBD1 (6 bases). There are 15 residues in the CDR3. Per germline, CDR1 SGHRS and CDR2 YFSETQ. Trimming shortened V by 0 bases and J by 3 bases, and 10 bases separated the two germline ends.

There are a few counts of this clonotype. The CDR3 DNA reads as TGTGCCACCAGCAGCCGACTTCCCCACGAGCAGTACTTC. It specifies CATSSRLPHEQYF. This chain connects TRBV15 to TRBJ2-7; D gene unclear. The CDR3 is made up of 13 amino acids. Germline CDR1 LNHNV, CDR2 YYDKDF (reference sequence). The ends were cut back, 3 bases at V and 5 bases at J, with 11 bases in the middle.

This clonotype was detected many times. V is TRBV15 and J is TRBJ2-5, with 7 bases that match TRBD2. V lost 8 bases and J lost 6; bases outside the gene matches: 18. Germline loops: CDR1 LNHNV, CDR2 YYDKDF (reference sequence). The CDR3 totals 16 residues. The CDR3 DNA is TGTGCCACCGCCTCAGACGCCCGTGGGAGGGTGAAGACCCAGTACTTC. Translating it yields CATASDARGRVKTQYF. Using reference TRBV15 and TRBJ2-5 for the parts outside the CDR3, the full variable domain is DAMVIQNPRYQVTQFGKPVTLSCSQTLNHNVMYWYQQKSSQAPKLLFHYYDKDFNNEADTPDNFQSRRPNTSFCFLDIRSPGLGDTAMYLCATASDARGRVKTQYFGPGTRLLVL.

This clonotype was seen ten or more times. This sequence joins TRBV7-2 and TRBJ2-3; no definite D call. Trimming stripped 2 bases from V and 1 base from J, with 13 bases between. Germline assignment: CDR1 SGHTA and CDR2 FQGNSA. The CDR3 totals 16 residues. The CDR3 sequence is CASSLLGPFGTDTQYF. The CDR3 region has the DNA TGTGCCAGCAGCTTACTAGGGCCGTTTGGCACAGATACGCAGTATTTT.